The sequence of this T cell receptor beta chain was determined in a study of T cells in Graves' hyperthyroidism and ophthalmopathy. General study points: The majority of expanded thyroid clonotypes above 0.001 also appeared in blood.

The cohort's ophthalmopathy patients, a group with duration under 3 months, had a Clinical Activity Score of at least 3 and a NOSPECS grade of at least 4. Diagnosing involved the use of clinical symptoms, serum thyroxine and TRAb, thyroid ultrasound and orbital computed tomography. Template material for amplifying TCR beta CDR3 regions consisted of RNA transcripts. HTBI primers were employed in a first-round RT-PCR of the TCR CDR3. One entry per CDR3 protein results from TCRdb running MiXCR on the multiplex PCR reads. The repertoire includes 660,000 or so distinct CDR3 sequences, 20% to 25% of them detected once, and around a third sits in the top ten. This clonotype was detected many times. Antigen unknown. CDR3 length: 13 amino acids. Germline assignment: CDR1 SGHDT and CDR2 YYEEEE. Trimming left V 0 bases short and J 10 bases short, with 11 bases between.

This sequence joins TRBV5-6 and TRBJ2-1; D is uncertain. The TCR comes from a young man with Graves' ophthalmopathy. The sequencing input was blood. Written as DNA, the CDR3 is TGTGCCAGCAGCTTGGCAATGGTTGGCGAGCAGTTCTTC. Translating gives CASSLAMVGEQFF.